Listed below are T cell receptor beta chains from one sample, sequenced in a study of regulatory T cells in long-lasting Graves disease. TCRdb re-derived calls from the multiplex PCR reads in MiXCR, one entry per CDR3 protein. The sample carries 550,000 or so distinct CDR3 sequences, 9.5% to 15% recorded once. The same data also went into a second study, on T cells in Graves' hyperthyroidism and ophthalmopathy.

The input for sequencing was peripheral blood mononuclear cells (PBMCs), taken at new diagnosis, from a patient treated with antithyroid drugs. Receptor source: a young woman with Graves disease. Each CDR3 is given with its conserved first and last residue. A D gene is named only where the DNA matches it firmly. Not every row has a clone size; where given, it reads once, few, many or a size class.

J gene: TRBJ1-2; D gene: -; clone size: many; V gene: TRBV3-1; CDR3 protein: CASSPPGTLNYGYTF; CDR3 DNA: TGTGCCAGCAGCCCCCCCGGGACCCTGAACTATGGCTACACCTTC
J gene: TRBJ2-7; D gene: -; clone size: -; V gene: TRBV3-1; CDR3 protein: CASSQGHKAYEQYF; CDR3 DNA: TGTGCCAGCAGCCAAGGGCATAAGGCCTACGAGCAGTACTTC
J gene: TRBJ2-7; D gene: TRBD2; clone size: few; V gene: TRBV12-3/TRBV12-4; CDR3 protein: CASSTGTRGREQYF; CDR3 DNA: TGTGCCAGCAGTACCGGGACTAGGGGTCGCGAGCAGTACTTC
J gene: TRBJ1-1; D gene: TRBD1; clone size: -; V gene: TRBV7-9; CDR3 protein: CASSLRGPGQGSEAFF; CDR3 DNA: TGTGCCAGCAGCTTAAGAGGTCCGGGACAGGGATCTGAAGCTTTCTTT
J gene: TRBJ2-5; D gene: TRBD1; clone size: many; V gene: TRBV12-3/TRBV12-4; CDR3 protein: CASSSAGGVETQYF; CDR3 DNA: TGTGCCAGCAGTTCGGCAGGGGGCGTGGAGACCCAGTACTTC
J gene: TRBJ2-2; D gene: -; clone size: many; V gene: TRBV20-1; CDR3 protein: CSARDRTKSDTGELFF; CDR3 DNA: TGCAGTGCTAGAGATAGAACCAAAAGCGACACCGGGGAGCTGTTTTTT
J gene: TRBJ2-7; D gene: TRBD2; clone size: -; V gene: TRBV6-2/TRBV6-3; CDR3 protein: CASSKRGAGASSYEQYF; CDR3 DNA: TGTGCCAGCAGCAAACGAGGGGCGGGAGCTAGCTCCTACGAGCAGTACTTC
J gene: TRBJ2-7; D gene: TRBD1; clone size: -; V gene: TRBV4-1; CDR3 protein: CASSQDPGQHDSYEQYF; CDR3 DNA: TGCGCCAGCAGCCAAGATCCGGGACAGCATGACTCCTACGAGCAGTACTTC
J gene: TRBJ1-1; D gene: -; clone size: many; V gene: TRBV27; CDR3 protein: CASSRTENRNTEAFF; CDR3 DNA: TGTGCCAGCAGCCGTACTGAAAACCGGAACACTGAAGCTTTCTTT
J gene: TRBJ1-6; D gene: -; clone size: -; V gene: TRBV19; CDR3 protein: CASSSGGRIYSPLHF; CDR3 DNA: TGTGCCAGTAGTAGTGGTGGTAGGATCTATTCACCCCTCCACTTT
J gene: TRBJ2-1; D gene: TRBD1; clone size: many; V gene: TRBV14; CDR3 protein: CASSQGIDRDRQDNEQFF; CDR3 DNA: TGTGCCAGCAGCCAGGGAATAGACAGGGACCGTCAGGACAATGAGCAGTTCTTC
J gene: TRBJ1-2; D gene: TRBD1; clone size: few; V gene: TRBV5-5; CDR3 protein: CASSWGDRAGGYTF; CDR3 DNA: TGTGCCAGCAGCTGGGGGGACAGGGCCGGTGGCTACACCTTC
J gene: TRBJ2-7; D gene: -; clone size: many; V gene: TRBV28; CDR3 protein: CASSPPGISYEQYF; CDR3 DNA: TGTGCCAGCAGCCCCCCGGGGATCTCCTACGAGCAGTACTTC
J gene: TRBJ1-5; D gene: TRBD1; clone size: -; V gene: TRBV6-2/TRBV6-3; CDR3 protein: CASSQLGQGSQPQHF; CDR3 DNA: TGTGCCAGCAGTCAACTAGGACAGGGAAGTCAGCCCCAGCATTTT
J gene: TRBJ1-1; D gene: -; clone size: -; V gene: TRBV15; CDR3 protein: CATSREGPPRNTEAFF; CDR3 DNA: TGTGCCACCAGCAGAGAGGGCCCACCTAGGAACACTGAAGCTTTCTTT
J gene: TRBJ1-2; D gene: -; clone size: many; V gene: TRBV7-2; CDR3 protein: CASSLVTGTSYTF; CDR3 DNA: TGTGCCAGCAGCTTAGTTACAGGGACGAGCTACACCTTC
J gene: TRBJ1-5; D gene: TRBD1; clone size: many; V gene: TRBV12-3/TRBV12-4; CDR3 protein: CASSMGQGITQPQHF; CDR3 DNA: TGTGCCAGCAGTATGGGACAGGGGATCACTCAGCCCCAGCATTTT
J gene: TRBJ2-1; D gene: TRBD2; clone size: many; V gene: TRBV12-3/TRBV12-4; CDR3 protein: CASSFQTSGSNEQFF; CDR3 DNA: TGTGCCAGCAGTTTTCAGACTAGCGGGAGCAATGAGCAGTTCTTC
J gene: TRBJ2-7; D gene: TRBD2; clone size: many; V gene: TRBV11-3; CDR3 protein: CASSLGSGSTYEQYF; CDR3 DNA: TGTGCCAGCAGCTTGGGTAGCGGGAGTACCTACGAGCAGTACTTC
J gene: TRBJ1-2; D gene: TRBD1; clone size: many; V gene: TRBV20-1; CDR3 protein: CSATGQVFLSNYGYTF; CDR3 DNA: TGCAGTGCTACGGGACAGGTCTTCCTATCCAACTATGGCTACACCTTC
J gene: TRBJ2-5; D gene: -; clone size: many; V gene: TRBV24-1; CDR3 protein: CATIGPDEAQYF; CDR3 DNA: TGTGCCACCATCGGGCCCGACGAGGCCCAGTACTTC
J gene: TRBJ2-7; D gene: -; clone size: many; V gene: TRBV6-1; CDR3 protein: CASSKRVGDHYEQYF; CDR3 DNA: TGTGCCAGCAGCAAAAGGGTAGGGGATCATTACGAGCAGTACTTC
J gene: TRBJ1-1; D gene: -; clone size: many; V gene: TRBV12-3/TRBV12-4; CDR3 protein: CASSLVFRGGEAFF; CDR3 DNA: TGTGCCAGCAGTTTGGTATTCCGGGGCGGTGAAGCTTTCTTT
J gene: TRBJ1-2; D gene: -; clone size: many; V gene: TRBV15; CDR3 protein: CATNSWGARYGYTF; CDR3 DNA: TGTGCCACCAACTCCTGGGGGGCCCGCTATGGCTACACCTTC
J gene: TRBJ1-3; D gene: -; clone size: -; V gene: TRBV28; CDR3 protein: CASSDSIGNTIYF; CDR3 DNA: TGTGCCAGCAGTGACAGTATTGGAAACACCATATATTTT
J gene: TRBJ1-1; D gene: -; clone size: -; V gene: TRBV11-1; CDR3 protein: CASTHVWDTEAFF; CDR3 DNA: TGTGCCAGCACCCATGTCTGGGACACTGAAGCTTTCTTT
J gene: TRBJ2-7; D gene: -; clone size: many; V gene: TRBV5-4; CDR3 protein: CASSFTGDTDEQYF; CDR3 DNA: TGTGCCAGCAGCTTCACCGGGGATACGGACGAGCAGTACTTC
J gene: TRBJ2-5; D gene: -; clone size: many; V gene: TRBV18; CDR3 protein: CASSPPGTPQRETQYF; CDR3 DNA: TGTGCCAGCTCACCACCGGGGACTCCCCAGCGAGAGACCCAGTACTTC
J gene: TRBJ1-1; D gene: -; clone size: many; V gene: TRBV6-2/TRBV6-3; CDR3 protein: CASSPRAMNTEAFF; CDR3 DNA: TGTGCCAGCAGTCCCAGGGCAATGAACACTGAAGCTTTCTTT
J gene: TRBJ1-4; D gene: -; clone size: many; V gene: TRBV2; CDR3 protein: CASSEWAGNEKLFF; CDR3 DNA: TGTGCCAGCAGTGAGTGGGCGGGGAATGAAAAACTGTTTTTT
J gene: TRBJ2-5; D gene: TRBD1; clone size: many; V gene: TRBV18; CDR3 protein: CASSLQGKETQYF; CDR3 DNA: TGTGCCAGCTCACTACAGGGGAAAGAGACCCAGTACTTC
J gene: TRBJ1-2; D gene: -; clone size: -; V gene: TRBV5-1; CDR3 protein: CASSPIDSYGYTF; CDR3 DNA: TGCGCCAGCAGCCCGATAGACAGCTATGGCTACACCTTC
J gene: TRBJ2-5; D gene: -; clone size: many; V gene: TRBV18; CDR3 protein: CASSPPGLKETQYF; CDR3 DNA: TGTGCCAGCTCACCACCGGGGTTAAAAGAGACCCAGTACTTC
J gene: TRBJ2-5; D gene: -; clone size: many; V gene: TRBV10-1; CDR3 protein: CASSEGRRETQYF; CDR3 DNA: TGCGCCAGCAGTGAAGGGAGACGGGAGACCCAGTACTTC
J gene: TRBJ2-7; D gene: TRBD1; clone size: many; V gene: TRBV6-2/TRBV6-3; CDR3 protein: CASSYERDRLHF; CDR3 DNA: TGTGCCAGCAGTTATGAACGGGACAGGTTGCACTTC
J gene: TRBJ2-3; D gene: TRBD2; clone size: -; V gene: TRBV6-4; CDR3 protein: CASSTMSGSGPDTQYF; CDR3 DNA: TGTGCCAGCAGTACAATGAGCGGGAGTGGGCCAGATACGCAGTATTTT
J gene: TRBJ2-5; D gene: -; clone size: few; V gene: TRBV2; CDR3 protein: CASSEVLGRAKETQYF; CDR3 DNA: TGTGCCAGCAGTGAGGTCTTGGGCAGAGCGAAGGAGACCCAGTACTTC
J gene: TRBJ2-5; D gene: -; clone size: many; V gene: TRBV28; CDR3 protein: CASSFRWKRLQETQYF; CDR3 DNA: TGTGCCAGCAGTTTTCGGTGGAAGCGACTCCAAGAGACCCAGTACTTC
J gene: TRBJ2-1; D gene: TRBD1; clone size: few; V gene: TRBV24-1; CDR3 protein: CATSGTGVYNEQFF; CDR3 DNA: TGTGCCACCTCCGGGACAGGAGTCTACAATGAGCAGTTCTTC
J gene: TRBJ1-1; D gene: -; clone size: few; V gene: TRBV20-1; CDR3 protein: CSARDPLQGNTEAFF; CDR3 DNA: TGCAGTGCTAGAGATCCCCTACAGGGTAACACTGAAGCTTTCTTT
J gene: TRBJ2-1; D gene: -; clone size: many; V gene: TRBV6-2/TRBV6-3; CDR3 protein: CASSYSRGGNEQFF; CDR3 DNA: TGTGCCAGCAGTTACAGCAGGGGAGGGAATGAGCAGTTCTTC
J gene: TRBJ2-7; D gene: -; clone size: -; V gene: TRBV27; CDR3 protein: CASSTRDGETYEQYF; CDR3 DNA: TGTGCCAGCAGTACCCGGGACGGGGAGACCTACGAGCAGTACTTC
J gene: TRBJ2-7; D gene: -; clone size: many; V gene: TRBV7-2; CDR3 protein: CASSYDRAYYEQYF; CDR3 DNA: TGTGCCAGCAGCTACGACCGGGCCTACTACGAGCAGTACTTC
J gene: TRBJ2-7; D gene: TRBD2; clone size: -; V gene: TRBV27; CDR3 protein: CASSSLAGVNYEQYF; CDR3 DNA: TGTGCCAGCAGTTCCTTAGCGGGAGTGAACTACGAGCAGTACTTC
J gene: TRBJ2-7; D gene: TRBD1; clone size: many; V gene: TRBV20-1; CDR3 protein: CSATVVGTGGTYEQYF; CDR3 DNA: TGCAGTGCTACAGTTGTAGGGACAGGGGGTACCTACGAGCAGTACTTC
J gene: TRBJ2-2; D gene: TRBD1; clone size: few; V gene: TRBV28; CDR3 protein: CASSPAGQGGSPNTGELFF; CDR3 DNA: TGTGCCAGCAGTCCCGCAGGACAGGGGGGTAGCCCGAACACCGGGGAGCTGTTTTTT
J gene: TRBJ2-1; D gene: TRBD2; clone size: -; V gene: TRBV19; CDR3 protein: CASTVSGSNEQFF; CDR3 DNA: TGTGCCAGTACTGTTAGCGGGAGCAATGAGCAGTTCTTC
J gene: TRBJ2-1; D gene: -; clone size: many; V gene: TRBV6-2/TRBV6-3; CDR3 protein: CASSYSWPYNEQFF; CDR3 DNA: TGTGCCAGCAGTTACTCGTGGCCCTACAATGAGCAGTTCTTC
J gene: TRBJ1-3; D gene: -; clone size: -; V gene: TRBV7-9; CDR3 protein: CASGLTGKRNTIYF; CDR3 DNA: TGTGCCAGCGGTCTGACAGGAAAGAGAAACACCATATATTTT
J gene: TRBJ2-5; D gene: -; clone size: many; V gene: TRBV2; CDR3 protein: CASCYSKETQYF; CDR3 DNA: TGTGCCAGCTGCTACAGTAAAGAGACCCAGTACTTC
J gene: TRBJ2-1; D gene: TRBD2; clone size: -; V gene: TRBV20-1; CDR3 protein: CSAFPGGLAGEQFF; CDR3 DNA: TGCAGTGCTTTCCCGGGAGGACTAGCTGGTGAGCAGTTCTTC
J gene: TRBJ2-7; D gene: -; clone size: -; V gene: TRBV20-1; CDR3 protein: CSARGYSGTFSYEQYF; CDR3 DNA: TGCAGTGCTAGAGGATACTCCGGGACGTTCTCCTACGAGCAGTACTTC